A selection of T cell receptor beta chains follows, all from one sample in a study of blood T cell repertoires in COVID-19. Sequencing used immunoSEQ multiplex PCR; TCRdb keeps in-frame clones, though not all of them. The repertoire holds a few hundred thousand clones, with 87% as singletons. Source material: PBMCs or T cells enriched from blood (not recorded which). Every receptor here comes from a woman in her late teens or twenties who had recovered from COVID-19. CDR3s include the opening cysteine and the closing phenylalanine or tryptophan. The D gene is left open where the match is weak. Size is stated for part of the rows, as once, few or many counts, or as a class when the clone is expanded.

V	size	D	J	DNA	CDR3
TRBV30	NA	NA	TRBJ2-3	NA	CAWSDAVGGGAAYF
TRBV11-2	NA	TRBD1	TRBJ1-1	TGTGCCAGCAGCTCCCTGACAGGGGGGGACACTGAAGCTTTCTTT	CASSSLTGGDTEAFF
TRBV9	NA	NA	TRBJ2-2	TGTGCCAGCAGCGGGCAGGGCGCCGGGGAGCTGTTTTTT	CASSGQGAGELFF
TRBV2	NA	NA	TRBJ1-1	TGTGCCAGCAGTTCAGAGGGAAGGACTGAAGCTTTCTTT	CASSSEGRTEAFF
TRBV3-1/TRBV3-2	few	NA	TRBJ1-2	TGTGCCAGCACCTCCCCGAACTATGGCTACACCTTC	CASTSPNYGYTF
TRBV11-2	NA	NA	TRBJ1-1	TGTGCCAGCAGCTTGACAGGCTTAGAAGCTTTCTTT	CASSLTGLEAFF
TRBV5-4	few	TRBD1	TRBJ2-7	TGTGCCAGCAGCTACGGGACAGGGGCTTCTCTCTCCTACGAGCAGTACTTC	CASSYGTGASLSYEQYF
TRBV27	few	NA	TRBJ1-5	TGTGCCAGCAGCCCGCATCGCGGAGGTAACAATCAGCCCCAGCATTTT	CASSPHRGGNNQPQHF
TRBV9	NA	NA	TRBJ2-7	TGTGCCAGCAGCGGGACAGTGAACTCCTACGAGCAGTACTTC	CASSGTVNSYEQYF
TRBV5-1	NA	NA	TRBJ2-1	TGCGCCAGCAGCTTCCTCCGAGGGAATGAGCAGTTCTTC	CASSFLRGNEQFF
TRBV6-5	NA	TRBD1	TRBJ1-5	TGTGCCAGCAGTCAACTCCGGACAGGGGCCCAGCCCCAGCATTTT	CASSQLRTGAQPQHF
TRBV7-9	NA	NA	TRBJ2-7	TGTGCCAGCAGCTTAAATCAGGACTCCTACGAGCAGTACTTC	CASSLNQDSYEQYF
TRBV7-9	NA	NA	TRBJ1-3	TGTGCCAGCAGCCGCAGGGGAACTGACTCTGGAAACACCATATATTTT	CASSRRGTDSGNTIYF
TRBV27	NA	NA	TRBJ2-5	TGTGCCAGCAGTTTATACTCAGGACGGGGGACCCAGTACTTC	CASSLYSGRGTQYF
TRBV29-1	once	NA	TRBJ1-1	TGCAGCGTTCTTCCCGAGGTGAACACTGAAGCTTTCTTT	CSVLPEVNTEAFF
TRBV27	NA	NA	TRBJ1-1	TGTGCCAGCAGTTACGCGGGCAGGAATCCGATGAACACTGAAGCTTTCTTT	CASSYAGRNPMNTEAFF
TRBV14	NA	TRBD1	TRBJ2-7	TGTGCCAGCAGCCAAGAAGGGACAGGGCTATCCGAGCAGTACTTC	CASSQEGTGLSEQYF
TRBV21-1	NA	NA	TRBJ2-1	TGTGCCAGCAGCAAAGGTAAGGGACAGGAGCAGTTCTTC	CASSKGKGQEQFF
TRBV7-9	NA	NA	TRBJ1-1	TGTGCCAGCAGCTTAGGAGGCGGCGACAGGGAAGCTTTCTTT	CASSLGGGDREAFF
TRBV11-2	NA	TRBD1	TRBJ1-2	TGTGCCAGCAGCGGAAACCTACAGGGGGCCAACTATGGCTACACCTTC	CASSGNLQGANYGYTF
TRBV27	NA	NA	TRBJ2-7	TGTGCCAGCAGTTTGCATACCAGCTCCTACGAGCAGTACTTC	CASSLHTSSYEQYF
TRBV3-1/TRBV3-2	NA	TRBD2	TRBJ2-1	TGTGCCAGCAGCCATAAACTAGCGGGGGACTACAATGAGCAGTTCTTC	CASSHKLAGDYNEQFF
TRBV5-4	NA	NA	TRBJ1-3	TGTGCCAGCAGCTTGTCCAGGGAAGGTGGAAACACCATATATTTT	CASSLSREGGNTIYF
TRBV11-2	NA	NA	TRBJ2-2	TGTGCCAGCAGCTTATTATTGGGGAGAGACACCGGGGAGCTGTTTTTT	CASSLLLGRDTGELFF
TRBV5-1	NA	TRBD1	TRBJ2-3	TGCGCCAGCAGCGGGACGGGACAGCCAACAGATACGCAGTATTTT	CASSGTGQPTDTQYF
TRBV6-5	NA	NA	TRBJ1-6	TGTGCCAGCAGCTCGACAACGAATTCACCCCTCCACTTT	CASSSTTNSPLHF
TRBV5-4	NA	TRBD1	TRBJ1-1	TGTGCCAGCAGCCGCCCGGGCGGCAGGGGGCGTTACACTGAAGCTTTCTTT	CASSRPGGRGRYTEAFF
TRBV28	NA	NA	TRBJ2-7	TGTGCCAGCAGGCCTCGGGCGGGCCTACGCGAGCAGTACTTC	CASRPRAGLREQYF
TRBV24-1	NA	NA	TRBJ2-4	TGTGCCACCAGTGGGTCAAGGGGGAACATTCAGTACTTC	CATSGSRGNIQYF
TRBV7-8	few	NA	TRBJ1-2	TGTGCCAGCAGCTTAACCTCGACAGCAGCTAACTATGGCTACACCTTC	CASSLTSTAANYGYTF
TRBV19	NA	NA	TRBJ2-5	TGTGCCAGTAGCCCTACAGGGTTACCTCAAGAGACCCAGTACTTC	CASSPTGLPQETQYF
TRBV7-9	NA	TRBD2	TRBJ2-7	TGTGCCAGCAGCTTTCGACCGGGACTAGCGGTTGAATTCTACGAGCAGTACTTC	CASSFRPGLAVEFYEQYF
TRBV15	NA	NA	TRBJ1-3	TGTGCCACCAGCCTAGGTCGAATCTCTGGAAACACCATATATTTT	CATSLGRISGNTIYF
TRBV21-1	NA	NA	TRBJ1-1	TGTGCCAGCAGCAAATATGTGACAGTCAACACTGAAGCTTTCTTT	CASSKYVTVNTEAFF
TRBV2	NA	TRBD1	TRBJ2-2	TGTGCCAGCAAACCTATGGCAGGGGGGAACACCGGGGAGCTGTTTTTT	CASKPMAGGNTGELFF
TRBV6-5	few	TRBD1	TRBJ1-2	TGTGCCAGCAGTCTGGACAGGGCCTCCCCTTATGGCTACACCTTC	CASSLDRASPYGYTF
TRBV11-2	NA	TRBD1	TRBJ2-7	TGTGCCAGCAACTTGAACAGGGGACCCTACGAGCAGTACTTC	CASNLNRGPYEQYF
TRBV14	NA	NA	TRBJ2-7	TGTGCCAGCAGCCAAGTCCCGACAGTAACCTACGAGCAGTACTTC	CASSQVPTVTYEQYF
TRBV28	NA	TRBD2	TRBJ2-1	TGTGCCAGCAGCCCCGCTCGAGCGGGGGGGTACAATGAGCAGTTCTTC	CASSPARAGGYNEQFF
TRBV28	NA	TRBD1	TRBJ1-5	TGTGCCAGCAGCGACGTGAGACAGGGGTACTTTAATCAGCCCCAGCATTTT	CASSDVRQGYFNQPQHF
TRBV6-6	NA	TRBD1	TRBJ1-1	TGTGCCAGCAAAATAGGACAGGGAGTTACTGAAGCTTTCTTT	CASKIGQGVTEAFF
TRBV7-3	NA	NA	TRBJ1-1	TGTGCCAGCAGCTTGGCAGCCACGGGCACTGAAGCTTTCTTT	CASSLAATGTEAFF
TRBV2	NA	TRBD1	TRBJ1-5	TGTGCCAGCAGTGTTCAGGGGGATCAGCCCCAGCATTTT	CASSVQGDQPQHF
TRBV6-4	NA	NA	TRBJ1-5	TGTGCCAGCAGCCCAGGTAGCAATCAGCCCCAGCATTTT	CASSPGSNQPQHF
TRBV7-9	NA	TRBD1	TRBJ2-5	TGTGCCAGCAGCTTAGGGGGACAGGGGACGGAGACCCAGTACTTC	CASSLGGQGTETQYF
TRBV6-5	NA	NA	TRBJ1-3	TGTGCCAGCAGTCGCCTTACAGGGTCCGGGGACACCATATATTTT	CASSRLTGSGDTIYF
TRBV7-2	NA	TRBD1	TRBJ1-2	TGTGCCAGCACCGCACAGGGGGTAGATGGCTACACCTTC	CASTAQGVDGYTF
TRBV6-5	NA	NA	TRBJ1-1	TGTGCCAGCAGGCCGGGACATTCGAACACTGAAGCTTTCTTT	CASRPGHSNTEAFF
TRBV7-2	once	TRBD2	TRBJ2-2	TGTGCCAGCAGAACCCCTAGCGGGAGAACCGGGGAGCTGTTTTTT	CASRTPSGRTGELFF
TRBV11-2	NA	NA	TRBJ2-1	TGTGCCAGCAGCCTCCAACTATGGACGTATAGGGGCCTCGAGCAGTTCTTC	CASSLQLWTYRGLEQFF
TRBV2	NA	NA	TRBJ2-2	TGTGCCACTACCCCCGGGACCGGGGAGCTGTTTTTT	CATTPGTGELFF
TRBV4-1	NA	NA	TRBJ2-6	TGCGCCAGCAGCCAAGACGCGGTTTTGGGGAGGTCTGGGGCCAACGTCCTGACTTTC	CASSQDAVLGRSGANVLTF
TRBV5-1	NA	TRBD2	TRBJ2-3	TGCGCCAGCAGCTTGGGGGAGCGGGAGACGACAGATACGCAGTATTTT	CASSLGERETTDTQYF
TRBV20-1	once	NA	TRBJ1-5	TGCAGTGCTAGTCCCGACAGTAATCAGCCCCAGCATTTT	CSASPDSNQPQHF
TRBV30	NA	TRBD2	TRBJ2-7	TGTGCCTGGAGTGAGAGAGCGGGGGGGCCAGACGAGCAGTACTTC	CAWSERAGGPDEQYF
TRBV2	NA	TRBD2	TRBJ2-3	TGTGCCACCTTTTCCGGGACTAGCGACACAGATACGCAGTATTTT	CATFSGTSDTDTQYF
TRBV18	NA	NA	TRBJ1-3	TGTGCCAGCTCACCACCCAACAGGGTACCTGGAAACACCATATATTTT	CASSPPNRVPGNTIYF
TRBV6-5	NA	TRBD2	TRBJ2-2	TGTGCCTCGAGACTAGCTGGCACCGGGGAGCTGTTTTTT	CASRLAGTGELFF
TRBV11-1	NA	NA	TRBJ2-5	TGTGCCAGCAGCTTAAGCGCGGAGAGGACCCAGTACTTC	CASSLSAERTQYF